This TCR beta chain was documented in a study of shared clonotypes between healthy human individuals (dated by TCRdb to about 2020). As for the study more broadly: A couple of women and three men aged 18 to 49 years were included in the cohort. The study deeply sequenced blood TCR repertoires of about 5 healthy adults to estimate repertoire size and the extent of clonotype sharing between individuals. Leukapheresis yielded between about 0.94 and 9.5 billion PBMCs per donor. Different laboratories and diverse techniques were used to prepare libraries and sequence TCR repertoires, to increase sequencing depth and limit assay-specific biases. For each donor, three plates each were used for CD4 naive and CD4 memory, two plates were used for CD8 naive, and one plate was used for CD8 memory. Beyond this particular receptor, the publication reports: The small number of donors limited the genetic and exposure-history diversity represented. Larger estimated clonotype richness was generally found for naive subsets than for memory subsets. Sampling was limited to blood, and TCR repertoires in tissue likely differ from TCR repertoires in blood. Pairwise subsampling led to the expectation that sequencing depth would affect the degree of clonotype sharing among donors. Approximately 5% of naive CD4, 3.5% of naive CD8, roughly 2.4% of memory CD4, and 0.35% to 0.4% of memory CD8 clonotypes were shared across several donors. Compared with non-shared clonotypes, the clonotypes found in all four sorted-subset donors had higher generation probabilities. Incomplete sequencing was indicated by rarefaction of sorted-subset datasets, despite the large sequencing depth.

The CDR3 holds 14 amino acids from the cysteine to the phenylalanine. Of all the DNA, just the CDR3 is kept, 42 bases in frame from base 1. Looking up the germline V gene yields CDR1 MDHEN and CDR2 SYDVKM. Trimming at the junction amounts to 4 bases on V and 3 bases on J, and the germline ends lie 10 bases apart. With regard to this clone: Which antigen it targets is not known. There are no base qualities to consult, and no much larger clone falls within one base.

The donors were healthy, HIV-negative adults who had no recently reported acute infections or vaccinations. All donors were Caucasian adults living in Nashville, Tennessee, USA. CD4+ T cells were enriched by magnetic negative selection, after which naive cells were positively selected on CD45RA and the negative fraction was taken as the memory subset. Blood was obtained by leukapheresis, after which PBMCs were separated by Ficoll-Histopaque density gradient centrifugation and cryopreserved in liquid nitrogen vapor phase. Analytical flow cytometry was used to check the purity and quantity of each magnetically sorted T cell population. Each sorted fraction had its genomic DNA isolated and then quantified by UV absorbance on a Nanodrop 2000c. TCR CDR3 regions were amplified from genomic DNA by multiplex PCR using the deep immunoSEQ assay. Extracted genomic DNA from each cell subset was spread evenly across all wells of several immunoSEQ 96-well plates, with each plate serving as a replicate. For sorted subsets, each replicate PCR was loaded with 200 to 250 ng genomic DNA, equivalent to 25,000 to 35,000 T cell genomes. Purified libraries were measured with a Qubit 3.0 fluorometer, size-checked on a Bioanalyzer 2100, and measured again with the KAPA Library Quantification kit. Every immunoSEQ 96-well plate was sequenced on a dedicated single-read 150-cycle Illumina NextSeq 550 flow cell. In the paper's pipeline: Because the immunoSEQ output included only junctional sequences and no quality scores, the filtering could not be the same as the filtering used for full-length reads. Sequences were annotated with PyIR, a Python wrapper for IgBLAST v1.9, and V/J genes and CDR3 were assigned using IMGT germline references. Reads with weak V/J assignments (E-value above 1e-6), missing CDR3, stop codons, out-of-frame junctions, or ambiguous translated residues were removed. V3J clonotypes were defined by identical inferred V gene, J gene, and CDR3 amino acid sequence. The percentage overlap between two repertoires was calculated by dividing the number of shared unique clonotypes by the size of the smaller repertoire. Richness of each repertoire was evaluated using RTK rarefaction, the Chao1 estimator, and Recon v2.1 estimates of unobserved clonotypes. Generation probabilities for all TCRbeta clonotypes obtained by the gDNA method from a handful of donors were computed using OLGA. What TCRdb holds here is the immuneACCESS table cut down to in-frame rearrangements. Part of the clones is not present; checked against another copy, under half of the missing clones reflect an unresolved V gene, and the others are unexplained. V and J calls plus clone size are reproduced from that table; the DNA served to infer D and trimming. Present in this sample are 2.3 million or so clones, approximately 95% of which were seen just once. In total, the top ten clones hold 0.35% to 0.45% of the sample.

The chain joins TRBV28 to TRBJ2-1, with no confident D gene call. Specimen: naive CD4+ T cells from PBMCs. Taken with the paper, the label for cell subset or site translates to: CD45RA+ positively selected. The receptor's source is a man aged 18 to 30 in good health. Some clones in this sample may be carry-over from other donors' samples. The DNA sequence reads TGTGCCAGCAGTTCCGGCCCCCTCTACAATGAGCAGTTCTTC. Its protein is CASSSGPLYNEQFF.